The T cell receptor beta chain under discussion was sequenced for a study of neurological immune-mediated disorders. Regarding the study as a whole: CDR3 amino acid sequences of expanded clones were not shared across subjects, a result suggesting private repertoires in all groups.

The CDR3 extends over 14 amino acids. V shed 2 bases and J shed 3 bases, with 11 bases lying between them. Germline V CDR1 and CDR2: SGHDT, YYEEEE. This clonotype occurred many times. Antigen unknown. With 10-nucleotide random UMIs included, cDNA was synthesized by 5'RACE. TCRdb analysed the 5' RACE reads with MiXCR anew, one entry per CDR3 protein. The sample contains almost 30,000 distinct CDR3 sequences, around 10% of which appear only once. This chain connects TRBV5-6 to TRBJ1-1; no firm D call. This sequence was found in an older woman in good health. Sequencing was carried out using PBMCs. CDR3 residues: CASSFRAAYTEAFF. In DNA form, the CDR3 reads TGTGCCAGCAGCTTCCGGGCAGCCTACACTGAAGCTTTCTTT.